This TCR beta chain was captured in a study of shared T cell receptors in the human thymus. Sequencing used immunoSEQ multiplex PCR; TCRdb keeps in-frame clones, though not all of them. The table has hundreds of thousands of clones, roughly 90% seen once. V shed 4 bases and J shed 8 bases, with 8 bases lying between them. The CDR3 contains 10 residues. Germline CDR1 reads SQVTM; CDR2 reads ANQGSEA. These same records also appear under a second study, on human thymus T cells. In that study: Immunologically healthy infants in Finland undergoing congenital heart defect surgery were the donors.

The V and J genes are TRBV29-1 and TRBJ1-1; D gene unclear. What was sequenced was thymocytes. The TCR originated in a boy in the first two years of life with a congenital heart defect. The CDR3 DNA follows: TGCAGCGTTGTCGGGGAGGAAGCTTTCTTT. Encoded protein: CSVVGEEAFF.